These 30 T cell receptor beta chains originate from one sample sequenced in a study of CD8 T cells in ankylosing spondylitis (TCRdb year 2017). Library preparation used 5' RACE. The sequencing machine was an Illumina HiSeq 2500. The raw public reads went through TCRdb reprocessing: fastp at Q25, MiXCR clone calling, in-frame beta chains kept. All rows with the same CDR3 protein become a single entry with the most common DNA and genes. This sample is represented by tens of thousands of distinct CDR3 sequences; more than 5.5% of them were singletons. Of the sample, about 4.6% falls within the top ten clones. The sequencing sample was made of synovial fluid, either unsorted or a sorted T cell fraction (not recorded which). Every receptor here comes from a male donor with ankylosing spondylitis.

This clonotype is termed medium-sized. Compared with germline, one end of the junction differs, possibly owing to a read error. V gene TRBV7-7 combines with J gene TRBJ2-7; 7 nucleotides align to TRBD1. Germline V gene sequence: CDR1 SSHAT, CDR2 FNYEAQ (reference sequence). The CDR3 totals 13 residues. CDR3 DNA: TGTGCTAGCAGCGGAGACAGGGCTGGCGAGCAGTACTTC. Its protein is CASSGDRAGEQYF.

The chain has TRBV29-1 and TRBJ1-2, with D maybe TRBD1 (5 bases). The CDR3 contains 11 residues. Deletions cut 4 bases from V and 7 bases from J, with 10 bases between. Per germline, CDR1 SQVTM and CDR2 ANQGSEA. The CDR3 DNA reads as TGCAGCGTTGGGGCAGGGACTGGCTACACCTTC. It encodes CSVGAGTGYTF.

The chain joins TRBV20-1 to TRBJ2-6; D is undetermined. Germline V gene data show CDR1 as DFQATT and CDR2 as SNEGSKA (reference sequence). V was trimmed by 5 bases and J by 4 bases, leaving 9 bases between them. The CDR3 totals 13 residues. The CDR3 DNA sequence: TGCAGTGCTCCCCCACCCGGGGCCAACGTCCTGACTTTC. This gives the protein CSAPPPGANVLTF.

Sample share makes this clonotype medium-sized. This chain links TRBV7-2 with TRBJ2-2; 7 nucleotides line up with TRBD1. Trimming cost V 3 bases and J 4 bases; bases outside gene matches: 8. Germline CDR1 SGHTA, CDR2 FQGNSA. This CDR3 region has 16 residues. In nucleotides, the CDR3 is TGTGCCAGCAGCTTTCTGTGGGACAGTGTCACCGGGGAGCTGTTTTTT. This encodes CASSFLWDSVTGELFF.

The CDR3 region has the DNA TGTGCCAGCAGTGTCCCGCGGGAGGGCCACAATGAGCAGTTCTTC. This gives the protein CASSVPREGHNEQFF. The rearrangement links TRBV2 to TRBJ2-1; 9 nucleotides align to TRBD2. V shed 4 bases and J 5 bases; nucleotides not matched to a gene: 6. Germline CDR1 is SNHLY and CDR2 is FYNNEI. The CDR3 is 15 amino acids.

The J gene is TRBJ2-7, the V gene TRBV10-3, with D perhaps matching TRBD2 (6 bases). This CDR3 comprises 13 residues. In germline, CDR1 is ENHRY, CDR2 SYGVKD. V was trimmed by 4 bases and J by 4 bases, leaving 11 bases between them. The chain's CDR3 is CAISVGLRYEQYF. CDR3 nucleotide sequence: TGTGCCATCAGTGTGGGACTGCGATACGAGCAGTACTTC.

This clonotype showed up many times. The gene calls are TRBV7-9 and TRBJ2-2; TRBD2 matches 12 bases. Germline V gene data show CDR1 as SEHNR and CDR2 as FQNEAQ (reference sequence). Unmatched junction bases numbered 7, after V lost 5 bases and J lost 3 bases. This CDR3 has 17 residues. Here the CDR3 reads CASSNPGLAGHTGELFF. CDR3 bases: TGTGCCAGCAGCAACCCGGGACTAGCGGGCCACACCGGGGAGCTGTTTTTT.

This clonotype was seen a handful of times. The CDR3: CASSRTGTGLSGELFF. CDR3 nucleotide sequence: TGTGCCAGCAGCCGAACCGGGACAGGGTTGTCCGGGGAGCTGTTTTTT. The chain carries TRBV3-1 and TRBJ2-2; 9 bases align to TRBD1. CDR3 length: 16 residues. Trimming at V came to 4 bases and at J to 6 bases, leaving 9 bases not matched to a gene. From germline, CDR1 is LGHDT and CDR2 YNNKEL (reference sequence).

By its share, this clonotype is medium-sized. This chain's CDR3 is CATSAGPTDTQYF. The CDR3 nucleotides are TGTGCCACCAGTGCAGGCCCGACAGATACGCAGTATTTT. V usage is TRBV24-1 and J usage is TRBJ2-3; D is unclear. The CDR3 length is 13 residues. Germline V lookup: CDR1 KGHDR, CDR2 SFDVKD. V was shortened by 5 bases and J by 3 bases, with 8 bases between the two germline ends.

There are many counts of this clonotype. This chain links TRBV5-1 with TRBJ2-7; D is unresolved. Germline V gene lookup returns CDR1 SGHRS and CDR2 YFSETQ. Trimming shortened V by 0 bases and J by 0 bases, and 10 bases separated the two germline ends. The CDR3 extends over 15 amino acids. CDR3 nucleotides: TGCGCCAGCAGCTTGGGGACCCAGAGCTCCTACGAGCAGTACTTC. It specifies CASSLGTQSSYEQYF.

This rearrangement joins TRBV28 to TRBJ2-7; D is uncertain. Trimming cost V 2 bases and J 3 bases, with 11 bases left between them. The germline gives CDR1 MDHEN, CDR2 SYDVKM. The CDR3 covers 14 residues. CDR3 amino acids: CASSLARQIYEQYF. The CDR3 DNA is TGTGCCAGCAGTTTAGCGCGCCAAATCTACGAGCAGTACTTC.

The table lists this clonotype with many counts. The CDR3: CASSPDGDPGNTIYF. The CDR3 coding sequence is TGCGCCAGCAGCCCGGACGGGGACCCTGGAAACACCATATATTTT. The J gene is TRBJ1-3, the V gene TRBV5-1; possible D gene TRBD1, 5 bases. CDR3 length: 15 residues. The V end was cut by 4 bases, the J end by 2 bases, with 13 bases between. Germline V gene sequence: CDR1 SGHRS, CDR2 YFSETQ.

This clonotype was seen repeatedly, ten times or more. The chain recombines TRBV5-6 with TRBJ2-5, with TRBD2 matching 8 bases. The CDR3 has 15 residues. CDR1 is SGHDT, CDR2 YYEEEE, per germline. After removal of 4 bases from V and 1 base from J, the junction contained 6 bases not matched to a gene. In DNA form, the CDR3 reads TGTGCCAGCAGCACGGCCGGGACTAGCCAAGAGACCCAGTACTTC. Its protein product is CASSTAGTSQETQYF.

This clonotype was detected ten times or more. V is TRBV9 and J is TRBJ2-4; D is perhaps TRBD1 or TRBD2 (6 bases each). The length of the CDR3 is 15 residues. Germline CDR1 is SGDLS and CDR2 is YYNGEE. V was shortened by 3 bases and J by 10 bases, with 20 bases between the two germline ends. CDR3 amino acids: CASSAEGVAARIQYF. In nucleotides, the CDR3 is TGTGCCAGCAGCGCCGAGGGGGTAGCGGCTAGGATTCAGTACTTC.

The rearrangement joins TRBV14 to TRBJ2-1; D is perhaps TRBD2 (7 bases). Trimming pared 0 bases from V and 5 bases from J, leaving 20 bases between. The CDR3 spans 18 residues. The germline V gene encodes CDR1 SGHDN and CDR2 FVKESK. CDR3 residues: CASSQDRGAPRGHNEQFF. The DNA for the CDR3 is TGTGCCAGCAGCCAAGATCGGGGGGCGCCCAGGGGCCACAATGAGCAGTTCTTC.

V and J are TRBV7-9 and TRBJ1-3, with D perhaps matching TRBD1 (5 bases). Trimming removed 3 bases at V and 6 bases at J, with 15 bases between. This CDR3 is 15 amino acids long. CDR1 is SEHNR, CDR2 FQNEAQ, per germline (reference sequence). CDR3 sequence reads: CASSLDYRKKNTIYF. The CDR3 DNA follows: TGTGCCAGCAGCTTGGATTACAGGAAAAAAAACACCATATATTTT. Complete variable domain (other parts from reference TRBV7-9 and TRBJ1-3): DTGVSQNPRHKITKRGQNVTFRCDPISEHNRLYWYRQTLGQGPEFLTYFQNEAQLEKSRLLSDRFSAERPKGSFSTLEIQRTEQGDSAMYLCASSLDYRKKNTIYFGEGSWLTVV.

This clonotype was seen many times. J is TRBJ2-3 and V is TRBV5-1; D tentatively reads TRBD1 or TRBD2 (6 bases each). V shed 2 bases and J shed 6 bases, with 7 bases lying between them. From germline, CDR1 is SGHRS and CDR2 YFSETQ. The CDR3 has 12 residues. CDR3 sequence (DNA): TGCGCCAGCAGCTTCGGGGGCGATACGCAGTATTTT. This encodes CASSFGGDTQYF.

Ten or more counts support this clonotype. The rearrangement uses TRBV5-1 and TRBJ2-1; D is unclear. V was clipped by 2 bases and J by 2 bases, with 11 bases between them. Looked up from germline, CDR1 is SGHRS and CDR2 is YFSETQ. This CDR3 contains 15 residues. The CDR3 is CASSFQAATYNEQFF. For the CDR3, the DNA is TGCGCCAGCAGCTTTCAGGCAGCAACCTACAATGAGCAGTTCTTC.

This clonotype has ten or more counts. The rearrangement links TRBV7-3 to TRBJ1-1; TRBD1 matches at 7 bases. The germline V gene has CDR1 SGHTA and CDR2 FQGTGA. There are 13 residues in the CDR3. Trimming at V came to 0 bases and at J to 5 bases, leaving 0 bases not matched to a gene. CDR3 sequence (DNA): TGTGCCAGCAGCTTAACGGACAGGACTGAAGCTTTCTTT. The encoded protein is CASSLTDRTEAFF.

This clonotype was detected only a few times. The chain joins TRBV15 to TRBJ2-5, with a possible D match to TRBD2 (6 bases). CDR1 and CDR2 (germline): LNHNV, YYDKDF (reference sequence). The CDR3 is 15 residues long. V gave up 0 bases and J gave up 3 bases, with 11 bases separating them. CDR3: CATSRDLGGEETQYF. CDR3 sequence (DNA): TGTGCCACCAGCAGAGATCTGGGCGGGGAAGAGACCCAGTACTTC.

This chain links TRBV12-3 or TRBV12-4 with TRBJ1-2; the match to TRBD1 covers 7 bases. The V and J ends lost 7 bases and 5 bases, in that order; junction bases with no gene match: 13. The CDR3 has 15 residues. This CDR3 reads CASTRHRGGSYGYTF. CDR3 nucleotides: TGTGCCAGCACCCGACACAGGGGTGGGTCTTATGGCTACACCTTC.

This clonotype was seen more than once but under ten times. V gene TRBV28 combines with J gene TRBJ2-6, with 12 bases lining up with TRBD1. V shed 5 bases and J 2 bases; nucleotides not matched to a gene: 7. Germline V gene sequence: CDR1 MDHEN, CDR2 SYDVKM. The CDR3 covers 18 residues. In DNA form, the CDR3 reads TGTGCCAGCAGTGTGGGGACAGGGGGCGATGCTGGGGCCAACGTCCTGACTTTC. It specifies CASSVGTGGDAGANVLTF. Based on the CDR3 plus reference TRBV28 and TRBJ2-6, the full variable domain is DVKVTQSSRYLVKRTGEKVFLECVQDMDHENMFWYRQDPGLGLRLIYFSYDVKMKEKGDIPEGYSVSREKKERFSLILESASTNQTSMYLCASSVGTGGDAGANVLTFGAGSRLTVL.

This clonotype was detected many times. The V gene is TRBV30, the J gene TRBJ2-3, with D maybe TRBD1 (6 bases). V was pared by 2 bases and J by 2 bases, with 14 bases between. From germline, CDR1 is GTSNPN and CDR2 SVGIG (reference sequence). This CDR3 has 15 residues. The CDR3: CAWSKDRLNTDTQYF. CDR3 sequence (DNA): TGTGCCTGGAGTAAAGACAGGTTGAACACAGATACGCAGTATTTT.

In its sample, this clonotype was seen a few times. The rearrangement uses TRBV9 and TRBJ2-1; D possibly uses TRBD1 or TRBD2 (5 bases each). Germline V gene lookup returns CDR1 SGDLS and CDR2 YYNGEE. The germline V and J ends were trimmed by 6 bases and 2 bases, with 12 bases remaining between them. The CDR3 has 14 residues. CDR3 nucleotides: TGTGCCAGCACCGCCGGGACCGCCTACAATGAGCAGTTCTTC. Translated: CASTAGTAYNEQFF.

This clonotype was seen many times. The chain links TRBV18 to TRBJ2-7, with TRBD2 matching over 12 bases. After removal of 2 bases from V and 4 bases from J, the junction contained 9 bases not matched to a gene. This CDR3 is 17 amino acids long. Germline-derived CDR1 and CDR2 are KGHSH and LQKENI. The CDR3 loop reads CASSPLDPGLAGYEQYF. In nucleotides, the CDR3 is TGTGCCAGCTCACCATTAGACCCGGGACTAGCGGGTTACGAGCAGTACTTC.

In this sample, this clonotype turned up a few times. The chain links TRBV5-4 to TRBJ2-1, with 7 bases aligning to TRBD1. V lost 5 bases to trimming and J lost 2 bases; unmatched junction nucleotides: 7. In germline, CDR1 is SGHNT, CDR2 YYREEE (reference sequence). CDR3 length equals 15 residues. CDR3 amino acids: CASRVDRDPYNEQFF. CDR3 in DNA: TGTGCCAGCAGGGTAGACAGGGACCCCTACAATGAGCAGTTCTTC. The entire variable domain, with the rest obtained from reference TRBV5-4 and TRBJ2-1, is as follows: ETGVTQSPTHLIKTRGQQVTLRCSSQSGHNTVSWYQQALGQGPQFIFQYYREEENGRGNFPPRFSGLQFPNYSSELNVNALELDDSALYLCASRVDRDPYNEQFFGPGTRLTVL.

For this clonotype: A much larger clone differs from this one at a single base, so this may be a read error. The CDR3 ends on some other residue instead of the conserved phenylalanine or tryptophan, so this is likely a read error. The CDR3 protein is CASSLVSPSDTQYL. In nucleotides, the CDR3 is TGTGCCAGCAGTTTAGTCTCACCTTCAGATACGCAGTATCTT. The chain couples TRBV12-3 or TRBV12-4 to TRBJ2-3; D remains ambiguous. The V end lost 1 base, the J end lost 4 bases, and 9 bases lay between the germline ends. This CDR3 is built from 14 residues.

This clonotype appeared many times. The chain joins TRBV5-6 to TRBJ1-2; 8 bases align to TRBD1. With 0 bases clipped from V and 11 bases from J, the junction kept 3 bases outside the gene matches. The germline CDR1 and CDR2 sequences are SGHDT and YYEEEE. The CDR3 is made up of 12 amino acids. This CDR3 reads CASSLGTGFYTF. The CDR3, as DNA: TGTGCCAGCAGCTTGGGGACAGGGTTTTACACCTTC.

This clonotype has more than one count but fewer than ten. V usage is TRBV27 and J usage is TRBJ2-4; either TRBD1 or TRBD2 may fit D (5 bases each). Germline-derived CDR1 and CDR2 are MNHEY and SMNVEV (reference sequence). This CDR3 is built from 16 residues. V lost 3 bases and J 7 bases, leaving 19 bases between the germline ends. The CDR3 nucleotides are TGTGCCAGCAGTTTGGGGCGACCACTCCGGGGTAACATTCAGTACTTC. It encodes CASSLGRPLRGNIQYF.

This clonotype was recorded many times. The chain carries TRBV10-3 and TRBJ1-5, with D hard to call. Trimming left V 0 bases short and J 3 bases short, with 9 bases between. The CDR3 length is 15 residues. The germline CDR1 and CDR2 sequences are ENHRY and SYGVKD. In nucleotides, the CDR3 is TGTGCCATCAGTGAGTCGAGACCGAACAATCAGCCCCAGCATTTT. Protein sequence: CAISESRPNNQPQHF.